This T cell receptor (beta chain) appears in the sequencing data of a study of blood T cell repertoires in COVID-19 (TCRdb year 2020). Turning to the overall study: Samples covering the acute and convalescent phases of COVID-19 were provided by collaborators in the United States, Italy and Spain. The material from the prospective study consisted of cDNA or gDNA derived from T cells, B-cell-depleted T cells, or PBMCs. The dataset comprised deeply sampled blood TCRbeta repertoires from subjects exposed to, actively infected with, or recovered from COVID-19. A freely available public database, intended as a resource for researchers studying the immune response to SARS-CoV-2, is where the repertoires were released. Samples were obtained from the ongoing ImmuneRACE study (first 160 participants) and from 1,254 subjects provided by 6 global collaborators. Nearly every sample came with metadata listing a de-identified subject ID, COVID-19 status, age in years and sex. Where available, HLA class I and class II types were taken from metadata supplied by the sample provider and were not determined by assay-based typing. General study outcomes and caveats: How much clinical and demographic metadata was included differed by source and by participant, and the metadata was provided uncurated.

The immunoSEQ Assay, a bias-controlled multiplex PCR, was used to amplify TCRbeta CDR3 regions from genomic DNA. The study's own analysis went as follows. Nucleated cell counts per sample were estimated from amplification of reference gene primers within the assay. To quantify the absolute abundance of each unique TCRbeta CDR3 rearrangement, sequence reads were collapsed and filtered. For each sample, productive Simpson clonality was calculated by taking the square root of Simpson's diversity index across productive rearrangements. As stored in TCRdb, this immuneACCESS dataset retains in-frame rearrangements with V and J assigned. A fraction of the clones does not appear; measured against another copy, unresolved V genes explain less than half of the discrepancy, and the remainder lacks a known reason. V and J calls and clone size are those listed in that table; D and trimming were worked out from the DNA. Recorded for this sample are 200,000 to 250,000 clones; 85% to 90% of them occurred a single time. The ten most abundant clones make up approximately 6.2% of the sample.

The CDR3 spans 13 residues, from the cysteine through the phenylalanine. Only the CDR3 DNA is retained, 39 bases long and in frame from the first base. CDR1 and CDR2, looked up from the germline V gene, are SGHNT and YENEEA. For this chain, trimming is 4 bases at the V end and 5 bases at the J end, and the number of junction bases without a gene match is 3. Notes on this clone: Which antigen it targets is not known. No much larger clone exists at a distance of one base, and base qualities are not known. This sample also contains other DNA sequences that code for the same CDR3.

Each collaborating institution followed its own protocols to collect whole blood in K2EDTA tubes. For TCRbeta analysis, collaborators shipped samples in one of three forms: frozen whole blood, isolated PBMCs, or DNA extracted from either of those sample types. The sequencing input was peripheral blood. The TCR comes from a man between 60 and 75 years old with acute or convalescent COVID-19. The chain joins TRBV11-3 to TRBJ2-5; 8 bases in the junction line up with TRBD1. The DNA reads TGTGCCAGCAGCTCGAACAGGGGGGAGACCCAGTACTTC. The translation is CASSSNRGETQYF.